Listed below are T cell receptor beta chains from one sample, sequenced in a study of tumor and adjacent non-tumor tissue in lung cancer. A single record per CDR3 protein comes from TCRdb applying MiXCR to the multiplex PCR reads. The sample includes 100,000 to 120,000 distinct CDR3 sequences, 84% of them seen just once. Specimen: lung tumor tissue. The receptors were sampled from a man between 65 and 80 years old with non-small cell lung cancer. Each CDR3 is given with its conserved first and last residue. The D gene is left open where the match is weak. The size field is filled for only some rows; it gives once, few, many or a size class.

TRBD2	TRBJ2-7	NA	TRBV6-5	CANRPYSGRAKPYEQYF	TGTGCCAACAGACCCTATAGCGGGAGGGCCAAGCCCTACGAGCAGTACTTC
TRBD1	TRBJ1-2	once	TRBV7-2	CASSSGGAHYGYTF	TGTGCCAGCAGCTCAGGGGGCGCTCACTATGGCTACACCTTC
NA	TRBJ2-2	NA	TRBV6-1	CASVTMGILSGKLFF	TGTGCCAGCGTTACCATGGGGATCTTGTCTGGGAAGCTGTTTTTT
NA	TRBJ2-1	once	TRBV11-2	CASILRGRISLFF	TGTGCCAGCATCTTACGAGGAAGGATTAGCCTGTTCTTC
NA	TRBJ2-7	NA	TRBV13	CANSSTTGDEHYF	TGTGCCAACAGCTCAACCACGGGAGACGAGCACTACTTC
NA	TRBJ1-2	many	TRBV6-5	CASSYSVTGKGYTF	TGTGCCAGCAGTTACTCCGTAACAGGGAAAGGCTACACCTTC
NA	TRBJ2-3	once	TRBV29-1	CSVGGRNTDTQYF	TGCAGCGTTGGTGGGCGTAACACAGATACGCAGTATTTT
TRBD1	TRBJ1-5	NA	TRBV10-2	CASSGTVANQPQHF	TGTGCCAGCAGCGGGACAGTGGCCAATCAGCCCCAGCATTTT
NA	TRBJ2-7	once	TRBV5-6	CASSRSPGTGNYEQYF	TGTGCCAGCAGCAGGAGCCCAGGGACGGGGAACTACGAGCAGTACTTC
NA	TRBJ2-5	NA	TRBV12-3/TRBV12-4	CASRKSDHPTSGLPKETQYF	TGTGCCAGCAGAAAAAGCGACCATCCGACCAGCGGGCTTCCCAAGGAGACCCAGTACTTC
NA	TRBJ2-3	once	TRBV7-2	CASQRLFTDTQYF	TGTGCCAGCCAAAGGTTATTCACAGATACGCAGTATTTT
NA	TRBJ1-2	NA	TRBV30	CAWSQTGRLYGYTF	TGTGCCTGGAGCCAAACAGGGAGATTGTATGGTTACACCTTC
TRBD2	TRBJ2-7	NA	TRBV5-6	CAISSKPKGLAIPYEQYF	TGTGCCATCAGCTCAAAACCCAAGGGACTAGCAATCCCCTACGAGCAGTACTTC
NA	TRBJ2-2	NA	TRBV6-5	CTSEALKNTVELFF	TGTACCAGCGAGGCACTCAAGAACACCGTGGAGCTGTTTTTT
TRBD1	TRBJ1-2	NA	TRBV6-6	CSSRGQGSIDVYTF	TGTTCCAGCAGAGGACAGGGATCCATTGATGTGTACACCTTC
NA	TRBJ2-4	NA	TRBV6-6	CASSGEQGFVKIIQYF	TGTGCCAGCAGTGGCGAGCAGGGGTTCGTCAAAATAATTCAGTACTTC
NA	TRBJ2-1	NA	TRBV4-3	CANSQNPARAEYNEQFF	TGCGCCAACAGCCAAAACCCAGCGAGAGCTGAATATAATGAGCAGTTCTTC
NA	TRBJ2-3	NA	TRBV11-2	CASLTPGSNTQYF	TGTGCCAGCCTAACCCCAGGGTCAAATACGCAGTATTTT
NA	TRBJ2-7	NA	TRBV4-1	CASSQGGGSDEQHF	TGCGCCAGCAGCCAAGGAGGGGGTTCTGATGAGCAGCACTTC
NA	TRBJ2-3	NA	TRBV11-2	CASNSQGFSDTRYF	TGTGCCAGCAACTCACAGGGCTTCTCAGATACGCGGTATTTT
NA	TRBJ1-6	NA	TRBV6-5	CASSRAGTEAYSPLHF	TGTGCCAGCAGTAGAGCCGGGACGGAGGCTTATTCACCCCTCCACTTT
NA	TRBJ1-5	NA	TRBV4-2	CASSLLGTWDQPQHF	TGTGCCAGCAGCCTTCTAGGGACATGGGATCAGCCCCAGCATTTC
TRBD1	TRBJ1-2	NA	TRBV28	CASSGGQEFTYGYTF	TGTGCCAGCAGTGGGGGACAGGAGTTTACCTATGGCTACACCTTC
NA	TRBJ2-1	NA	TRBV11-2	CATSLHVLDWASYIEQFF	TGTGCCACCAGCTTACATGTGCTGGACTGGGCCTCCTACATTGAGCAGTTCTTC
NA	TRBJ2-4	NA	TRBV6-6	CAGSGEHGFAKNIQYF	TGTGCCGGCAGTGGCGAGCATGGGTTCGCAAAAAACATTCAGTACTTC
NA	TRBJ1-3	NA	TRBV5-4	CTSSIGGNTIYF	TGTACCAGCAGCATCGGGGGAAACACCATATATTTT
NA	TRBJ2-1	NA	TRBV29-1	CGVWGRRNEQFF	TGCGGCGTTTGGGGGAGGCGGAATGAGCAATTCTTC
TRBD1	TRBJ1-5	once	TRBV4-1	CASSHIPGQINQPKHF	TGCGCCAGTAGCCATATACCGGGACAGATAAATCAGCCCAAGCATTTT
NA	TRBJ2-3	few	TRBV7-9	CDSSSPRDAQYF	TGTGACAGCAGCTCCCCCCGTGATGCGCAGTATTTT
NA	TRBJ1-1	many	TRBV20-1	CSTSWGFVNTEAFF	TGCAGTACGTCTTGGGGGTTCGTGAACACTGAAGCTTTCTTT
NA	TRBJ1-1	NA	TRBV29-1	CSVMGEMPEAFF	TGCAGCGTTATGGGGGAGATGCCTGAAGCTTTCTTT
NA	TRBJ2-3	NA	TRBV28	CASMSLMGRDTQYF	TGTGCCAGCATGTCCCTAATGGGGAGAGATACGCAGTATTTT
NA	TRBJ1-5	NA	TRBV6-6	CASCPEPSGFIQPQHF	TGTGCCAGCTGTCCAGAACCTTCAGGGTTTATTCAGCCTCAGCATTTT
NA	TRBJ2-3	NA	TRBV12-3/TRBV12-4	CASSFSIGNIMTDAQYF	TGTGCCAGCAGTTTTAGCATAGGGAACATTATGACAGATGCGCAGTATTTT
NA	TRBJ1-1	NA	TRBV28	CASTPWTESIEAFF	TGTGCCAGCACCCCCTGGACAGAGAGCATTGAAGCATTCTTT
NA	TRBJ2-5	NA	TRBV14	CGSSQAGRRLSETQYF	TGTGGCAGCAGCCAAGCTGGCCGGAGATTATCAGAGACCCAGTACTTT
TRBD1	TRBJ1-2	NA	TRBV20-1	CNAKTGGSSDYTF	TGCAATGCTAAGACAGGGGGCTCCAGTGACTACACCTTC
NA	TRBJ2-4	NA	TRBV29-1	CIVEPRGFDNQYF	TGCATCGTTGAACCTAGGGGTTTCGACAATCAGTACTTC
NA	TRBJ2-7	NA	TRBV6-5	CASRPGPCTYEQNF	TGTGCCAGCAGACCCGGACCGTGTACCTACGAGCAGAACTTC
TRBD1	TRBJ2-3	NA	TRBV6-6	CASSYDPYRGRTDTHYF	TGTGCCAGCAGTTATGATCCATACAGGGGGCGCACAGATACGCACTATTTT
NA	TRBJ2-5	NA	TRBV6-2/TRBV6-3	CAGSSQLKSQYF	TGTGCCGGCAGTTCCCAACTTAAGAGCCAGTACTTC
NA	TRBJ2-2	NA	TRBV6-2/TRBV6-3	CASTIRPTGELFF	TGTGCCAGCACTATTAGACCCACAGGGGAGCTGTTTTTT
NA	TRBJ2-1	NA	TRBV11-3	CTNSLDPTGGMGEQFF	TGTACCAACAGCTTAGATCCCACGGGGGGCATGGGTGAGCAGTTCTTC
TRBD2	TRBJ2-5	NA	TRBV11-2	CVSSLDPRLAPHF	TGTGTCAGCAGCTTAGATCCCAGACTAGCTCCGCACTTC
NA	TRBJ1-2	NA	TRBV29-1	CSLRRERGYGYTF	TGCAGCCTCCGAAGGGAGAGGGGTTATGGCTACACCTTC
TRBD1	TRBJ1-5	NA	TRBV20-1	CSAGGQGLLRKPQHF	TGCAGTGCTGGAGGACAGGGGCTCTTGCGGAAGCCCCAGCATTTT
NA	TRBJ1-5	NA	TRBV12-3/TRBV12-4	CASSFRTKYQPKHF	TGTGCCAGCAGTTTTCGTACCAAGTATCAGCCCAAGCATTTT
TRBD2	TRBJ2-5	few	TRBV24-1	CATSDLSRGGQTQYF	TGTGCCACCAGTGATTTGAGTCGGGGGGGACAGACCCAGTACTTC
NA	TRBJ1-6	NA	TRBV6-5	CASSYSDGKNSTLHF	TGTGCCAGCAGTTATTCCGACGGTAAAAACTCAACACTCCACTTT
TRBD1	TRBJ1-2	NA	TRBV28	CDSTLARGGGYTF	TGTGACAGCACTTTGGCCAGGGGGGGTGGCTACACTTTC
NA	TRBJ2-1	NA	TRBV11-2	CASSLHVRDWASYHEHFF	TGTGCAAGCAGCTTACATGTGCGGGACTGGGCCTCCTACCATGAGCACTTCTTC
NA	TRBJ1-2	NA	TRBV4-2	CANSQVGADYGYTF	TGTGCCAACAGCCAAGTGGGGGCTGACTATGGCTACACCTTC
TRBD2	TRBJ2-1	NA	TRBV11-1	CASSLVRLAGGLNEKFF	TGTGCCAGCAGCTTAGTCAGACTAGCGGGGGGTCTCAATGAGAAGTTCTTC
NA	TRBJ1-1	NA	TRBV12-5	CTSSLTGDTEAFF	TGTACTAGTAGTTTGACTGGGGACACTGAAGCTTTCTTT